This T cell receptor (beta chain) appears in the sequencing data of a study of cytomegalovirus exposure and HLA in healthy donors (dated by TCRdb to 2016 to 2017). The study in broad terms: According to an earlier analysis of a few hundred of the donors, 150 million to 200 million T cells yielded 117 million unique TCR beta sequences and 250 to 350 Gb of sequence data. About 330 gigabases of sequencing data and roughly 80 million unique TCR sequences made up an early release that covered several hundred HLA-typed donors. Of the roughly 400 genotyped donors, roughly 80% fell in the genetic ancestry cluster associated with self-reported Caucasian donors. The study aimed to test whether cataloging public T cell receptors could reveal signatures of past pathogen exposure. Using immunosequencing, the study profiled T cell repertoires from 666 subjects and related those repertoires to cytomegalovirus serostatus. A separate validation cohort of roughly 120 different subjects was used in addition to the roughly 700-subject first cohort. To predict cytomegalovirus infection status, the study combined high-throughput TCR immunosequencing, statistical association of individual TCRs with disease status, and machine learning. In a later analysis, previously published TCR beta repertoires from roughly 710 donors were re-analyzed and high-resolution HLA genotyping was added so that TCR occurrence patterns could be studied. The later analysis used no new phenotypic data to find candidate immune exposures, relying instead on TCR beta sequences and their occurrence across donors. In an earlier analysis of roughly 580 of the donors, high-throughput TCR beta sequencing was used to judge whether each TCR beta V gene segment behaved as functional or pseudogenic. Donor age, sex, ethnicity and CMV serostatus were compiled together with the repertoire data. In a later genetic analysis, genome-wide SNP genotypes for about 55% of the 666 donors were used, and that subset was treated as a discovery cohort. Every discovery cohort repertoire had been produced on one sequencing platform. HLA typing covered class I and class II loci at four-digit resolution. The number of donors typed differed by locus, with about 620-630 for A, B, C, DRB1 and DQB1, roughly 550 for DQA1, 606 for DPA1, and approximately 470 for DPB1. Four or five DR-DQ haplotypes were handled as single units for association and clustering because linkage in the cohort was strong. Among roughly 400 genotyped donors of the cohort, an average of approximately 240,000 unique TCR beta nucleotide sequences was sequenced per donor, of which about 19% were non-productive. Overall study outcomes, separate from this receptor: Correlated functional status among segregating V segments might be attributable to linkage disequilibrium, but an unknown experimental factor could not be ruled out. The only immune exposure information available for the cohort was CMV serostatus. In a later analysis, HLA-associated TCR beta chains were found to be more clonally expanded and to have lower generation probabilities than equally common non-associated chains. The sequencing pipeline was judged likely to have produced a cluster of highly shared sequence variants as a technical artifact. Across donors, most TCR sequences were observed very rarely, whereas some public TCRs were present in many individuals. In a later analysis, several top co-occurrence clusters were reported to appear linked to parvovirus B19, influenza, CMV and Epstein-Barr virus. Roughly uniform sequencing depth across donors was assumed in presence/absence analyses, although this assumption may not hold. In a later genetic analysis, fewer N-insertions in productive TCRs were reported among donors in an Asian-associated ancestry cluster than the roughly 640-donor mean. An earlier analysis of approximately 590 of the donors showed that most TCR beta V segments appeared in productive rearrangements either about 90% or about 30% of the time, which broadly matched IMGT annotations. In this cohort, only TCR beta chains were sequenced, and detectable features were limited by the absence of alpha or paired-chain data. V-gene and J-gene trimming of TCR beta chains was associated with a missense DCLRE1C variant in a later genetic analysis, and the association was replicated in an independent cohort. The authors suggested that the approach could potentially be extended to other disease states and immunological phenotypes. Because HLA typing was missing for some donors at each locus, association tests included only the typed subset. The study gave a list of 150 to 200 TCR beta chains associated with cytomegalovirus. Strong co-occurrence of HLA alleles, especially DR and DQ, made assigning TCR associations to individual alleles difficult. A further reported finding was that TCR beta sequences accurately predicted the HLA-A and HLA-B alleles for most subjects in the first cohort. The 87-base-pair reads could not distinguish some IMGT-functional V segments, including TRBV6-2 and TRBV6-3, so those segments were excluded. The earlier analysis of 587 of the donors excluded about 16 rarely observed V segments, including chromosome 9 orphons, because counts were too low. In a later analysis, the rate of TCR association differed among HLA loci, with DRB1 alleles having the most associated TCRs and HLA-C alleles having the fewest. Specific HLA alleles were associated with some 15,000 TCR beta sequences at a false discovery rate of 0.05 in a later analysis. The classifier was reported to diagnose cytomegalovirus status with high specificity and sensitivity in both the original and validation cohorts. A few of the identified cytomegalovirus-associated TCR beta chains were confirmed in vitro to be specific for cytomegalovirus antigens. A later analysis found that most CMV-associated TCR beta chains appeared HLA-restricted, with HLA associations seemingly driven largely by CMV exposure.

The library was built by means of the immunoSEQ multiplex PCR assay. A mixture of 60 forward primers for TCR Vbeta segments and 13 reverse primers for TCR Jbeta segments was used in the multiplex PCR. The CDR3 region of rearranged TCR beta genes was amplified from genomic DNA by a multiplex PCR assay. The amplified TCR beta libraries were sequenced on the Illumina HiSeq System as 87-base-pair reads. The published analysis was carried out like this. A later analysis tallied 75 million to 95 million unique TCR beta chains across the 666 repertoires, and about 12 million of those chains were shared by two or more donors. A nearest-neighbor algorithm error-corrected the raw reads and collapsed the reads into unique sequences, merging closely related sequences to remove PCR and sequencing errors. Alignment of CDR3 sequences to IMGT reference sequences was used to assign V, D and J gene segments. Each retained sequence needed at least a six-nucleotide match to both a V gene segment and a J gene segment. A rearrangement was called productive if the CDR3 had no stop codons and remained in frame with V and J, and every other rearrangement was called non-productive. CDR3 was defined according to IMGT convention as the region running from the second conserved V-encoded cysteine to the conserved J-encoded phenylalanine. The earlier analysis of some 540 of the donors excluded any sequence lacking an unambiguous match to a single V gene segment. In an earlier analysis of 450 to 750 of the donors, a V segment was called functional when productive rearrangements were above 56.7%, and segregating when the standard deviation between donors exceeded 5%. A statistical classification framework was built to diagnose cytomegalovirus status from the catalog of TCR beta chain sequences. A later analysis assigned V and J genes by comparing TCR nucleotide sequences with IMGT/GENE-DB human TR gene sequences. In a later analysis, CDR3 sequences and most-parsimonious VDJ recombination scenarios were assigned using the TCRdist pipeline. A later analysis defined each TCR beta chain by its CDR3 amino acid sequence plus V-gene family, and excluded reads lacking a unique V-gene family. As a way to deal with suspected cross-contamination and a sequencing artifact, a later analysis dropped more than 500 nucleotide sequences that were highly shared and had low generation probability. In a later analysis, a clonal expansion index for each public chain was calculated from normalized within-repertoire ranks of inferred template counts. Generation probabilities in a later analysis came from a VDJ recombination model fitted to out-of-frame rearrangements, and those results were checked against IGoR. In a later analysis, hypergeometric tests were used to score TCR-TCR, TCR-HLA and TCR-CMV co-occurrence, with a repertoire-size bias correction applied to TCR pairs. A later analysis estimated false discovery rates by permuting HLA or CMV assignments 20 times. A later analysis grouped co-occurring TCRs with DBSCAN, adding TCRdist sequence similarity when clustering within HLA-allele-positive subsets. For co-occurrence clustering, repertoires with fewer than 30,000 or more than 120,000 public chains were excluded, along with five repertoires with anomalous nucleotide sharing. Drawn from immuneACCESS, this table holds only the in-frame rearrangements with V and J called that TCRdb kept. Clones are partly lost; checked studies trace under half to an unresolved V gene and leave the rest unexplained. The V and J calls and clone size were taken over from that table, and D and trimming were inferred from the DNA. This sample lists about 140,000 clones; about 77% were detected once. Around 1.3% of the sample is taken by the ten largest.

This clone turned up a few times. Its target antigen remains unknown. The sample holds no much larger clone one base away, and base qualities are not on file. The germline V gene (reference sequence) supplies CDR1 SGHAT and CDR2 FQDESV. Trimming takes 1 base from V and 0 bases from J, and the germline ends sit 16 bases apart. Its CDR3 holds 17 amino acids, cysteine through phenylalanine. Of the read, only the CDR3 DNA is kept; its 51 bases are in frame from base 1. The cohort comprised several hundred healthy bone marrow donors. Cohort members were all nominally healthy when sampled, although unrecorded immune exposures were likely present. The donor tested CMV seronegative, placing the donor among the 350 or so seronegative members of the cohort. Every donor gave a peripheral blood sample, and the peripheral blood mononuclear cells from that sample were used for TCR beta sequencing. Genomic DNA was extracted from the blood cell samples with the Qiagen DNeasy Blood Extraction Kit.

The rearrangement joined TRBV11-1 to TRBJ2-7; perhaps TRBD1 is the D gene, with 6 bases matching. The clonotype was recovered from a middle-aged woman in good health and CMV-seronegative. The specimen was PBMCs. The sequenced DNA is TGTGCCAGCAGCTTAGGTTCACGGACAGAGCCCTCCTACGAGCAGTACTTC. Translated, it reads CASSLGSRTEPSYEQYF. The entire variable domain, with the stretches around the CDR3 drawn from the reference TRBV11-1 and TRBJ2-7 proteins, is EAEVAQSPRYKITEKSQAVAFWCDPISGHATLYWYRQILGQGPELLVQFQDESVVDDSQLPKDRFSAERLKGVDSTLKIQPAELGDSAMYLCASSLGSRTEPSYEQYFGPGTRLTVT.